A single sample gave rise to the 20 T cell receptor beta chains below, sequenced in a study of T cell responses to AZD1222 COVID-19 vaccine (dated by TCRdb to the early 2020s). The library was generated by the immunoSEQ multiplex PCR assay. This is the immuneACCESS table as TCRdb keeps it, with only in-frame sequences that have V and J called. A part of the clones is gone; compared with another copy, unresolved V genes explain less than half, and the rest is unexplained. The sample has 150,000 or so clones on record, just over 90% of them singletons. Approximately 1.1% of the sample rests with the top ten. The sample's time point label, in plain terms: about 28 days (+/-7) after the second vaccine dose. The sample in question was peripheral blood, obtained 28 days after the second AZD1222 dose. The receptors were gathered from an adult who received the AZD1222 COVID-19 vaccine.

The chain employs TRBV7-2 and TRBJ2-2; unclear D gene. Trimming cost V 3 bases and J 7 bases, with 3 bases left between them. Germline CDR1 SGHTA, CDR2 FQGNSA. This CDR3 comprises 11 residues. This CDR3 reads CASSFYGELFF. The CDR3 nucleotides are TGTGCCAGCAGCTTTTACGGGGAGCTGTTTTTT.

The J gene is TRBJ2-2, the V gene TRBV29-1, with 9 positions matching TRBD2. V dropped 3 bases and J dropped 4; count of bases not matched to a gene: 6. Germline V gene data show CDR1 as SQVTM and CDR2 as ANQGSEA. CDR3 length: 15 amino acids. For the CDR3, the DNA is TGCAGCGTTGACCTAGCGGGGAAGGGCACCGGGGAGCTGTTTTTT. The encoded protein is CSVDLAGKGTGELFF.

This rearrangement joins TRBV28 to TRBJ2-1; TRBD1 aligns across 8 bases. V trimming: 1 base; J trimming: 0 bases; junction bases outside the gene matches: 11. Germline V CDR1 and CDR2: MDHEN, SYDVKM. This CDR3 is built from 19 residues. CDR3 region: CASSLFDRGPDRSYNEQFF. CDR3 bases: TGTGCCAGCAGTTTATTCGACAGGGGCCCCGATCGCTCCTACAATGAGCAGTTCTTC. Looking up the rest from reference TRBV28 and TRBJ2-1 gives the full variable domain: DVKVTQSSRYLVKRTGEKVFLECVQDMDHENMFWYRQDPGLGLRLIYFSYDVKMKEKGDIPEGYSVSREKKERFSLILESASTNQTSMYLCASSLFDRGPDRSYNEQFFGPGTRLTVL.

This clone was seen at least ten times. The chain links TRBV9 to TRBJ1-3; weak D call: TRBD1 (5 bases). Germline-derived CDR1 and CDR2 are SGDLS and YYNGEE. This CDR3 region has 14 residues. V lost 3 bases and J lost 0, with 7 bases in between. In nucleotides, the CDR3 is TGTGCCAGCAGCGGGGGGACCTCTGGAAACACCATATATTTT. Protein: CASSGGTSGNTIYF.

This clone was detected only a few times. V is TRBV23-1 and J is TRBJ2-7, with 14 bases aligning to TRBD2. TRBV23-1 is sorted into the ORF group, with uncertain function. With V trimmed by 2 bases and J by 3 bases, 3 bases remained unmatched. The CDR3 spans 16 residues. CDR3 region: CASSQLGTSGSYEQYF. The CDR3 nucleotides are TGCGCCAGCAGTCAACTGGGGACTAGCGGGAGCTACGAGCAGTACTTC.

The chain recombines TRBV19 with TRBJ2-6; no reliable D call. The V gene lost 3 bases and the J gene lost 0 bases, with 9 bases spanning the gap. The germline gives CDR1 LNHDA, CDR2 SQIVND (reference sequence). The CDR3 runs 16 residues. CDR3: CASSIGQLSGANVLTF. The CDR3 nucleotides are TGTGCCAGTAGTATCGGGCAACTCTCTGGGGCCAACGTCCTGACTTTC.

The V call is TRBV18, the J call TRBJ1-1; TRBD1 matches at 10 bases. The V and J ends lost 5 bases and 2 bases, in that order; junction bases with no gene match: 2. The CDR3 runs 14 residues. In germline, CDR1 is KGHSH, CDR2 LQKENI. The CDR3 spells CASSGTGANTEAFF. CDR3 coding DNA: TGTGCCAGCTCAGGGACAGGGGCTAACACTGAAGCTTTCTTT.

This chain joins TRBV6-4 and TRBJ2-7, with no clear D. The CDR3 has 14 residues. The germline CDR1 and CDR2 sequences are MRHNA and SNTAGT. Trimming took 2 bases from V and 5 from J, leaving 13 bases between them. The CDR3 sequence: CASSDPIANHEQYF. CDR3 nucleotides: TGTGCCAGCAGTGACCCCATAGCCAACCACGAGCAGTACTTC.

This sequence joins TRBV30 and TRBJ2-2; TRBD2 matches 7 bases. V was clipped by 3 bases and J by 5 bases; unmatched bases: 15. CDR3 length: 17 residues. The germline V gene has CDR1 GTSNPN and CDR2 SVGIG (reference sequence). CDR3 in amino acids: CAWRKARGGRGTGELFF. The CDR3 region has the DNA TGTGCCTGGAGAAAGGCTAGGGGCGGGAGAGGTACCGGGGAGCTGTTTTTT.

Notes on this clone: Distinct nucleotide sequences in the sample also encode this CDR3. J is TRBJ1-2 and V is TRBV2; possible D gene TRBD1, 5 bases. Between the trimmed V and J ends, which lost 1 base and 4 bases, there was a span of 7 bases. CDR3 length equals 13 residues. CDR1 is SNHLY and CDR2 is FYNNEI in the germline V gene. CDR3 coding DNA: TGTGCCAGCAGTGAAGGACAGAGCTATGGCTACACCTTC. Translating gives CASSEGQSYGYTF.

The chain links TRBV7-3 to TRBJ2-3; 8 nucleotides agree with TRBD1. V gave up 2 bases and J gave up 2 bases; unmatched junction bases: 6. Germline V CDR1 and CDR2: SGHTA, FQGTGA. The CDR3 is 16 amino acids. CDR3 DNA: TGTGCCAGCAGCTTAGGGACAGGAGGGTTCACAGATACGCAGTATTTT. Translating gives CASSLGTGGFTDTQYF.

The V and J genes are TRBV5-1 and TRBJ2-2, with D possibly being TRBD2 (6 bases). The V end was cut by 6 bases, the J end by 0 bases, with 21 bases between. CDR1 SGHRS and CDR2 YFSETQ come from the germline V gene. This CDR3 has 18 residues. CDR3 DNA sequence: TGCGCCAGCACCGCCTGGGGGGACCGGTTCGCGAACACCGGGGAGCTGTTTTTT. This encodes CASTAWGDRFANTGELFF.

This sequence joins TRBV24-1 and TRBJ2-5; no definite D call. The germline gives CDR1 KGHDR, CDR2 SFDVKD. The V end lost 1 base, the J end lost 5 bases, and 4 bases lay between the germline ends. This CDR3 region has 12 residues. The DNA of the CDR3 is TGTGCCACCAGTGATTTTGGGGAGACCCAGTACTTC. Protein sequence: CATSDFGETQYF.

This clone was detected only once. V and J are TRBV29-1 and TRBJ2-1; 13 bases fit TRBD2. This CDR3 comprises 16 residues. Germline CDR1 and CDR2: SQVTM and ANQGSEA. V dropped 2 bases and J dropped 3; count of bases not matched to a gene: 4. CDR3 sequence: CSVEYGTSGNYNEQFF. The CDR3 bases are TGCAGCGTTGAATACGGGACTAGCGGGAACTACAATGAGCAGTTCTTC.

Only one count was recorded for this clone. CDR3 bases: TGTGCCAGCAGCGGGGGGCTCGGGGACACTGAAGCTTTCTTT. As protein: CASSGGLGDTEAFF. The chain carries TRBV9 and TRBJ1-1, with D perhaps matching TRBD1 (6 bases). Germline V gives CDR1 SGDLS, CDR2 YYNGEE. Trimming pared 3 bases from V and 3 bases from J, leaving 12 bases between. The CDR3 runs to 14 residues.

CDR3 nucleotides: TGTGCCAGCAGCGGGGACAGTAATTCACCCCTCCACTTT. This translates into CASSGDSNSPLHF. The V and J genes are TRBV9 and TRBJ1-6; 7 bases match TRBD1. The germline V gene encodes CDR1 SGDLS and CDR2 YYNGEE. The CDR3 extends over 13 amino acids. V was pared by 3 bases and J by 6 bases, with 0 bases of the junction left unmatched. Drawing the rest from reference TRBV9 and TRBJ1-6, the complete variable domain is DSGVTQTPKHLITATGQRVTLRCSPRSGDLSVYWYQQSLDQGLQFLIQYYNGEERAKGNILERFSAQQFPDLHSELNLSSLELGDSALYFCASSGDSNSPLHFGNGTRLTVT.

The chain carries TRBV9 and TRBJ2-1; the match to TRBD2 covers 13 bases. There are 19 residues in the CDR3. The V and J ends lost 0 bases and 0 bases, in that order; junction bases with no gene match: 6. Germline V gene lookup returns CDR1 SGDLS and CDR2 YYNGEE. CDR3 protein: CASSVGLRTSGSSYNEQFF. CDR3 nucleotides: TGTGCCAGCAGCGTAGGTCTACGGACTAGCGGGAGCTCCTACAATGAGCAGTTCTTC. Full variable domain (remainder filled in from reference TRBV9 and TRBJ2-1): DSGVTQTPKHLITATGQRVTLRCSPRSGDLSVYWYQQSLDQGLQFLIQYYNGEERAKGNILERFSAQQFPDLHSELNLSSLELGDSALYFCASSVGLRTSGSSYNEQFFGPGTRLTVL.

This sequence joins TRBV7-8 and TRBJ2-7; 10 nucleotides agree with TRBD2. The CDR3 runs 16 residues. V shed 5 bases and J 4 bases; nucleotides not matched to a gene: 11. Germline lookup yields CDR1 SGHVS and CDR2 FQNEAQ. The DNA of the CDR3 is TGTGCCAGCAGCCCAGGATCTGGACTAGCGGTTTACGAGCAGTACTTC. Translated: CASSPGSGLAVYEQYF.

The genes are TRBV2 and TRBJ1-2; D unclear. Deletions cut 2 bases from V and 6 bases from J, with 7 bases between. The CDR3 runs to 12 residues. The V gene's germline CDR1 is SNHLY and CDR2 FYNNEI. The CDR3: CASSERAHGYTF. CDR3 in DNA: TGTGCCAGCAGTGAACGGGCCCATGGCTACACCTTC.

The chain carries TRBV6-5 and TRBJ2-7; TRBD1 might be the D (6 bases). Trimming took off 8 bases at V and 2 bases at J, with 19 bases between the two ends. The CDR3 extends over 15 amino acids. The V gene's germline CDR1 is MNHEY and CDR2 SVGAGI. The CDR3 region is CASGGRQVWTYEQYF. Here the CDR3 DNA reads TGTGCCAGCGGAGGAAGACAGGTATGGACCTACGAGCAGTACTTC.